Following are 19 T cell receptor beta chains from one sample sequenced in a study of blood T cell repertoires in COVID-19. The method was immunoSEQ multiplex PCR; TCRdb's version includes in-frame clones alone and lacks a portion of them. Among about 150,000 clones, about 83% were seen once, and the ten largest hold around an eighth. Sequenced: peripheral blood. Every receptor here comes from a woman in her fifties or sixties with COVID-19, enrolled during active disease.

The chain couples TRBV19 to TRBJ2-1, with D perhaps matching TRBD1 (6 bases). The CDR3 runs 15 residues. Germline CDR1 reads LNHDA; CDR2 reads SQIVND (reference sequence). V was shortened by 3 bases and J by 8 bases, with 17 bases between the two germline ends. The CDR3 region is CASSIPGRGGYEQFF. The CDR3 DNA is TGTGCCAGTAGTATTCCGGGCAGGGGTGGGTATGAGCAGTTCTTC.

The chain couples TRBV9 to TRBJ2-1, with 8 nucleotides matching TRBD2. V dropped 1 base and J dropped 6; count of bases not matched to a gene: 6. In germline, CDR1 is SGDLS, CDR2 YYNGEE. The CDR3 spans 15 residues. The CDR3 DNA is TGTGCCAGCAGCGTATACGGGGGGGCAGGCAATGAGCAGTTCTTC. This sequence encodes CASSVYGGAGNEQFF.

The chain links TRBV9 to TRBJ1-2, with D perhaps TRBD1 (6 bases). The CDR3 runs to 16 residues. V was shortened by 0 bases and J by 7 bases, with 19 bases between the two germline ends. The germline V gene has CDR1 SGDLS and CDR2 YYNGEE. In nucleotides, the CDR3 is TGTGCCAGCAGCGTAGCAGGGGCCAGGGAAATATCTGGCTACACCTTC. Its protein is CASSVAGAREISGYTF.

The genes are TRBV3-1 (or the pseudogene TRBV3-2) and TRBJ1-4; D perhaps matches TRBD1 (5 bases). With 4 bases removed from V and 0 bases from J, the gap between germline ends came to 6 bases. The CDR3 covers 14 residues. CDR1 is LGHDT and CDR2 is YNNKEL in the germline V gene (reference sequence). CDR3 sequence: CASSPQATNEKLFF. As DNA, the CDR3 is TGTGCCAGCAGCCCACAGGCAACTAATGAAAAACTGTTTTTT.

This chain links TRBV6-5 with TRBJ1-1; D ambiguous. The CDR3 spans 14 residues. Trimming left V 2 bases short and J 5 bases short, with 12 bases between. Germline CDR1 is MNHEY and CDR2 is SVGAGI. CDR3 protein: CASSYIGGGTEAFF. The DNA for the CDR3 is TGTGCCAGCAGTTACATAGGAGGTGGGACTGAAGCTTTCTTT.

This chain connects TRBV27 to TRBJ1-3, with 8 bases that match TRBD1. Unmatched junction bases numbered 10, after V lost 2 bases and J lost 4 bases. The CDR3 is 17 amino acids. Germline V gene sequence: CDR1 MNHEY, CDR2 SMNVEV (reference sequence). CDR3: CASSLRGQGSYGNTIYF. CDR3 nucleotides: TGTGCCAGCAGTTTAAGAGGACAGGGATCGTACGGAAACACCATATATTTT.

This chain connects TRBV7-2 to TRBJ1-1, with D unresolved. The CDR3 contains 12 residues. Germline assignment: CDR1 SGHTA and CDR2 FQGNSA. Trimming took off 2 bases at V and 6 bases at J, with 7 bases between the two ends. CDR3 DNA: TGTGCCAGCAGCTTACGTACGGCTGAAGCTTTCTTT. Translated, it gives CASSLRTAEAFF.

This rearrangement joins TRBV27 to TRBJ1-2; a possible D gene is TRBD1 (6 bases). Germline CDR1 MNHEY, CDR2 SMNVEV (reference sequence). Trimming cost V 8 bases and J 2 bases, with 12 bases left between them. The CDR3 consists of 13 residues. CDR3 region: CASSGVSNYGYTF. CDR3 bases: TGTGCCAGCTCAGGGGTGTCCAACTATGGCTACACCTTC.

This chain links TRBV19 with TRBJ1-2; perhaps TRBD1 as D (6 bases). This CDR3 region has 17 residues. Germline V gene data show CDR1 as LNHDA and CDR2 as SQIVND (reference sequence). The V and J ends lost 3 bases and 4 bases respectively, with 21 bases between them. The DNA for the CDR3 is TGTGCCAGTAGTATCTTCGGGACAAAAGTCTCGGCCTATGGCTACACCTTC. This encodes CASSIFGTKVSAYGYTF.

The chain links TRBV6-6 to TRBJ2-1; possibly TRBD1 for D (6 bases). CDR3 length: 15 residues. V was shortened by 1 base and J by 9 bases, with 16 bases between the two germline ends. From germline, CDR1 is MNHNY and CDR2 SVGAGI (reference sequence). CDR3 region: CASSYWAGAMGEQFF. In DNA form, the CDR3 reads TGTGCCAGCAGTTACTGGGCAGGGGCAATGGGTGAGCAGTTCTTC.

The chain links TRBV3-1 (or the pseudogene TRBV3-2) to TRBJ2-1, with TRBD2 matching 7 bases. This CDR3 is built from 15 residues. The junction had 6 bases not matched to a gene; V was cut back by 1 base and J by 6 bases. Germline V gives CDR1 LGHDT, CDR2 YNNKEL (reference sequence). The CDR3 protein is CASSQGRTSRNEQFF. The CDR3 DNA follows: TGTGCCAGCAGCCAAGGTAGGACTAGTCGCAATGAGCAGTTCTTC.

The chain joins TRBV7-3 to TRBJ2-3; TRBD2 might be the D (5 bases). Trimming left V 5 bases short and J 9 bases short, with 12 bases between. This CDR3 has 12 residues. Germline CDR1 is SGHTA and CDR2 is FQGTGA. The CDR3 is CASSQDGETQYF. The CDR3 nucleotides are TGTGCCAGCAGCCAGGACGGGGAAACGCAGTATTTT. The full variable domain, its missing parts supplied by reference TRBV7-3 and TRBJ2-3, is GAGVSQTPSNKVTEKGKYVELRCDPISGHTALYWYRQSLGQGPEFLIYFQGTGAADDSGLPNDRFFAVRPEGSVSTLKIQRTERGDSAVYLCASSQDGETQYFGPGTRLTVL.

The chain is built from TRBV28 and TRBJ1-2; 8 positions agree with TRBD1. Germline assignment: CDR1 MDHEN and CDR2 SYDVKM. The CDR3 is 16 residues long. The J segment lost 1 base and the V segment lost 6 bases, leaving 10 bases of the junction unmatched. DNA of the CDR3: TGTGCCAGCAGCTACAGACAGGGGAGGCGTAACTATGGCTACACCTTC. Translation: CASSYRQGRRNYGYTF.

This chain links TRBV5-8 with TRBJ1-1; D is uncertain. Germline V gene data show CDR1 as SGHTS and CDR2 as YDEGEE. V lost 2 bases to trimming and J lost 3 bases, with 11 bases between them. The CDR3 has 14 residues. This CDR3 is CASSFRLSDTEAFF. The CDR3 bases are TGTGCCAGCAGCTTCCGACTAAGTGACACTGAAGCTTTCTTT.

The chain employs TRBV25-1 and TRBJ2-2, with TRBD2 as a possible D gene (5 bases). CDR1 is MGHDK and CDR2 is SYGVNS in the germline V gene. V lost 6 bases and J 5 bases, leaving 16 bases between the germline ends. The CDR3 runs to 15 residues. CDR3 region: CASRSRGGFTGELFF. Here the CDR3 DNA reads TGTGCCAGCAGGAGCCGAGGAGGTTTTACCGGGGAGCTGTTTTTT.

This chain links TRBV4-2 with TRBJ2-3, with 10 bases fitting TRBD2. With V trimmed by 0 bases and J by 3 bases, 21 bases remained unmatched. Germline-derived CDR1 and CDR2 are LGHNA and YNFKEQ. The CDR3 is made up of 22 amino acids. The chain's CDR3 is CASSQEPSRASGRRGSTDTQYF. CDR3 sequence (DNA): TGTGCCAGCAGCCAAGAGCCCTCCCGGGCTAGCGGGAGACGTGGCTCGACAGATACGCAGTATTTT.

This chain joins TRBV10-3 and TRBJ1-5; D is possibly TRBD1 (5 bases). Trimming left V 0 bases short and J 4 bases short, with 10 bases between. This CDR3 has 15 amino acids. Germline CDR1 ENHRY, CDR2 SYGVKD. CDR3 in amino acids: CAISESDRPNQPQHF. The CDR3 region has the DNA TGTGCCATCAGTGAGTCTGACAGACCAAATCAGCCCCAGCATTTT.

V is TRBV5-1 and J is TRBJ2-3; D might be TRBD2 (5 bases). In germline, CDR1 is SGHRS, CDR2 YFSETQ. The V and J ends lost 3 bases and 6 bases respectively, with 14 bases between them. There are 14 residues in the CDR3. This CDR3 is CASSSDGGLDTQYF. As DNA, the CDR3 is TGCGCCAGCAGCTCAGACGGAGGCTTGGATACGCAGTATTTT. The whole variable domain, filled in from reference TRBV5-1 and TRBJ2-3, reads KAGVTQTPRYLIKTRGQQVTLSCSPISGHRSVSWYQQTPGQGLQFLFEYFSETQRNKGNFPGRFSGRQFSNSRSEMNVSTLELGDSALYLCASSSDGGLDTQYFGPGTRLTVL.

The J gene is TRBJ2-2, the V gene TRBV29-1, with 10 nucleotides matching TRBD1. Trimming took 7 bases from V and 3 from J; bases not matched to a gene: 8. Germline-derived CDR1 and CDR2 are SQVTM and ANQGSEA. The CDR3 loop spans 15 amino acids. The CDR3 DNA reads as TGCAGCGCCCAAGACAGGGGGCTAGACACCGGGGAGCTGTTTTTT. It is translated as CSAQDRGLDTGELFF.